The present entry profiles one TCR beta chain with its context. Germline trimming cut 3 bases from V and 4 bases from J; bases unmatched to any gene: 2. Germline values: CDR1 LNHDA, CDR2 SQIVND (reference sequence). The CDR3 covers 14 residues. The sample is drawn from a study of blood T cell repertoires in COVID-19. Study background: Some COVID-19 samples were acute and others convalescent; all came from the United States, Italy and Spain. The analysed material was cDNA or gDNA that came from T cells, B-cell-depleted T cells, or PBMCs.

In the study's own analysis: Amplifying reference gene primers gave estimates of nucleated cell counts. The method was immunoSEQ multiplex PCR; TCRdb's version includes in-frame clones alone and lacks a portion of them. For V, J and clone size, that table is used; D and trimming come from the DNA. The sample holds roughly 210,000 clones, about 87% seen once. V and J are TRBV19 and TRBJ1-5; 8 bases match TRBD1. The sample taken for sequencing was peripheral blood. This receptor was taken from a man in his 70s with acute or convalescent COVID-19. The CDR3 loop reads CASSIWTGNQPQHF. The CDR3, as DNA: TGTGCCAGTAGTATCTGGACAGGGAATCAGCCCCAGCATTTT.